This T cell receptor (beta chain) was identified during a study of Graves' ophthalmopathy and Graves' hyperthyroidism. Study-wide findings and caveats: Sensitivity reached approximately 71% and specificity 72% to 80% when the model predicted ophthalmopathy progression.

Details on this clonotype: Its antigen is not identified.

Using RNA transcripts, the TCR beta CDR3 regions were amplified. HTBI primers were employed in first-round RT-PCR, then a second-round multiplex PCR followed. One entry per CDR3 protein, called by TCRdb with MiXCR from the multiplex PCR reads. In the table there are about 740,000 distinct CDR3 sequences, around 40% of which are singletons. The germline V gene encodes CDR1 PRHDT and CDR2 FYEKMQ (reference sequence). Trimming pared 1 base from V and 2 bases from J, leaving 11 bases between. This CDR3 has 15 residues. In donors with ophthalmopathy, activity was moderate-to-severe, with CAS ≥3, NOSPECS ≥4 and duration under 3 months. Uncontrolled infections, pregnancy, lactation or other autoimmune diseases led to patient exclusion. PBMCs stemmed from roughly 9.4 ml of fresh peripheral blood.

The material sequenced was peripheral blood. This TCR came from an adult man with Graves' ophthalmopathy. The rearrangement links TRBV13 to TRBJ2-5; D gene unclear. The CDR3 loop is CASSLESSVQETQYF. The CDR3 nucleotides read TGTGCCAGCAGCTTAGAGAGCTCGGTACAAGAGACCCAGTACTTC.